This T cell receptor beta chain comes out of a study of beta chain features in type 1 diabetes. Reverse transcription of all isolated RNA meant that expressed TCRB transcripts were sequenced. It was found that naive, central memory and regulatory T cell samples averaged about 3.5 million reads. The table came from immunoSEQ multiplex PCR; TCRdb's copy has only in-frame clones and leaves some out. The sample has a few hundred thousand clones, approximately 13% seen once. A word on this clone: What it recognizes is unknown.

Study-wide results and limits: Within each of all four CD4+ subsets, Type 1 diabetes patients had TCRB CDR3s that were moderately but significantly shorter. Healthy donors had naive, central memory and Treg TCRB repertoires that appeared less similar than those seen among patients.

The V gene's germline CDR1 is SGHAT and CDR2 FQDESV (reference sequence). V lost 4 bases to trimming and J lost 0 bases; unmatched junction nucleotides: 3. The CDR3 is made up of 15 amino acids. J is TRBJ2-7 and V is TRBV11-1; 10 bases line up with TRBD2. The receptor comes from a man younger than 40 with type 1 diabetes. The sample taken for sequencing was naive CD4+ T cells from blood. CDR3 in amino acids: CASSSTSGFSYEQYF. The DNA for the CDR3 is TGTGCCAGCAGCTCGACTAGCGGGTTCTCCTACGAGCAGTACTTC.